A selection of T cell receptor beta chains follows, all from one sample in a study of response to subunit inactivated influenza vaccine. TCRdb recomputed calls from the RT-PCR reads with MiXCR, one row per CDR3 protein. The sample carries roughly 190,000 distinct CDR3 sequences, 13% to 15% recorded once. Source: CD8+ T cells sorted from PBMCs, taken 4 to 6 days after vaccination. The receptors shown here come from a man aged 45-65 years who received an inactivated influenza vaccine. The CDR3 runs from the conserved cysteine through the conserved F or W. D genes are given only for firm matches. Clone size is not always given. Where it is, it says once, few, many or a class for expanded clones.

j_gene	v_gene	abundance	d_gene	CDR3aa	CDR3nt
TRBJ2-1	TRBV4-2	.	.	CASSPLGESSFSYNEQFF	TGTGCCAGCAGCCCCCTGGGGGAATCTAGCTTTTCCTACAATGAGCAGTTCTTC
TRBJ2-5	TRBV11-1	few	TRBD2	CASSRESSGQETQYF	TGTGCCAGCAGCCGAGAGTCTAGCGGACAAGAGACCCAGTACTTC
TRBJ1-6	TRBV4-2	few	.	CASSQVTTTGDWPLHF	TGTGCCAGCAGCCAAGTTACTACGACCGGGGATTGGCCCCTCCACTTT
TRBJ2-1	TRBV12-3/TRBV12-4	.	TRBD2	CASSHLSLGLAGVDEQFF	TGTGCCAGCAGCCATCTGAGTCTAGGACTAGCGGGAGTTGATGAGCAGTTCTTC
TRBJ2-3	TRBV28	.	.	CASSKLESGPDTQYF	TGTGCCAGCAGCAAACTAGAATCGGGCCCAGATACGCAGTATTTT
TRBJ2-3	TRBV12-3/TRBV12-4	many	.	CASSETGFDTQYF	TGTGCCAGCAGTGAAACAGGGTTTGATACGCAGTATTTT
TRBJ1-1	TRBV20-1	few	.	CSARAGPRTEAFF	TGCAGTGCTAGAGCAGGCCCGAGGACTGAAGCTTTCTTT
TRBJ1-2	TRBV29-1	few	.	CSVEDLPGIYGYTF	TGCAGCGTTGAAGATCTTCCGGGTATCTATGGCTACACCTTC
TRBJ2-3	TRBV5-5	few	TRBD2	CASRAGTSGGDTQYF	TGTGCCAGCAGGGCCGGGACTAGCGGGGGGGATACGCAGTATTTT
TRBJ2-1	TRBV6-2/TRBV6-3	few	TRBD1	CASSYSRGLSYNEQFF	TGTGCCAGCAGTTACTCTAGGGGGCTGTCGTACAATGAGCAGTTCTTC
TRBJ2-7	TRBV7-8	few	TRBD2	CASSLVPSGGDYEQYF	TGTGCCAGCAGCTTAGTCCCTAGCGGGGGGGACTACGAGCAGTACTTC
TRBJ2-5	TRBV10-3	few	.	CAISESLASSQETQYF	TGTGCCATCAGTGAGTCTTTGGCTTCCTCCCAAGAGACCCAGTACTTC
TRBJ2-7	TRBV4-2	.	TRBD2	CASSPNAGTSFTEQYF	TGTGCCAGCAGCCCCAATGCCGGGACTAGCTTTACCGAGCAGTACTTC
TRBJ2-5	TRBV5-6	few	TRBD1	CASSWIGTVQETQYF	TGTGCCAGCAGCTGGATAGGGACAGTACAAGAGACCCAGTACTTC
TRBJ2-1	TRBV4-3	.	.	CASSQGGSYNEQFF	TGCGCCAGCAGCCAGGGCGGTTCCTACAATGAGCAGTTCTTC
TRBJ2-7	TRBV10-2	.	TRBD2	CASSAGGASDEQYF	TGCGCCAGCAGTGCCGGGGGGGCCTCGGACGAGCAGTACTTC
TRBJ1-5	TRBV30	.	.	CAWRAEGSNQPQHF	TGTGCCTGGAGGGCGGAGGGAAGCAATCAGCCCCAGCATTTT
TRBJ2-7	TRBV3-1	many	.	CASSPTPVYTYEQYF	TGTGCCAGCAGCCCGACGCCTGTTTACACCTACGAGCAGTACTTC
TRBJ1-1	TRBV6-1	.	TRBD1	CASRSTGGLGTEAFF	TGTGCCAGCAGGAGCACAGGGGGCCTGGGCACTGAAGCTTTCTTT
TRBJ2-3	TRBV27	.	TRBD1	CASSLFGATGGLTDTQYF	TGTGCCAGCAGTTTATTTGGGGCGACAGGGGGCCTCACAGATACGCAGTATTTT